Listed here is a single T cell receptor (beta chain). This sample is drawn from a study of blood T cell repertoires in COVID-19. Overall study: Spain, Italy and the United States supplied samples that represented acute and convalescent COVID-19. The cDNA or gDNA used as material had been derived from T cells, B-cell-depleted T cells, or PBMCs.

The authors' processing: Quantification of nucleated cells was approximated via reference gene primer amplification. Method: immunoSEQ multiplex PCR; TCRdb's copy keeps in-frame clones and lacks some. D and trimming come from the DNA, and the V and J calls and clone size come from that table. The sample consists of around 220,000 clones, over 75% of them appearing once. V gave up 0 bases and J gave up 6 bases, with 12 bases separating them. Germline-derived CDR1 and CDR2 are LGHNA and YSLEER. The CDR3 length is 15 residues. This clonotype was sampled from a woman aged 40 to 50 who had recovered from COVID-19. The chain recombines TRBV4-3 with TRBJ1-5; TRBD1 is a possible D gene (6 bases). The sample consisted of peripheral blood. The CDR3 region has the DNA TGCGCCAGCAGCCAAGAGTGGGGGCTCAGTCAGCCCCAGCATTTT. Translated: CASSQEWGLSQPQHF.